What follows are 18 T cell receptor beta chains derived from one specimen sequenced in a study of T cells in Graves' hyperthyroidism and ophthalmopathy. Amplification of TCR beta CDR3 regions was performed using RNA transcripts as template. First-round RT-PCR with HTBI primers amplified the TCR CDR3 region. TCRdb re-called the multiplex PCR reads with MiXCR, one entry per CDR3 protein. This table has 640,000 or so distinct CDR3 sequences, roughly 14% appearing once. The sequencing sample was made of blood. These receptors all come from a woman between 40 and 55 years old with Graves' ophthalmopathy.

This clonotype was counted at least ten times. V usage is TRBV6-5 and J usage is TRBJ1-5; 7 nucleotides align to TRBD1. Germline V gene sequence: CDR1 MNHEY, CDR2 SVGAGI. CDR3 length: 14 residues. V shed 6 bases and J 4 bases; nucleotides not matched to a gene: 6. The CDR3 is CASRPTTGNQPQHF. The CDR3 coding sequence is TGTGCCAGCAGACCCACGACAGGGAATCAGCCCCAGCATTTT.

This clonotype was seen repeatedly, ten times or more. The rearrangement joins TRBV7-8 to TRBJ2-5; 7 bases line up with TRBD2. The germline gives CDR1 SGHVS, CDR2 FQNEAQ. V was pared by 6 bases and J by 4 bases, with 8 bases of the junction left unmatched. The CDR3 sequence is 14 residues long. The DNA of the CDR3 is TGTGCCAGCAGTCCTACTAGCGAGAGAGAGACCCAGTACTTC. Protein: CASSPTSERETQYF. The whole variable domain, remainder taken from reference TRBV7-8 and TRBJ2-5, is GAGVSQSPRYKVAKRGQDVALRCDPISGHVSLFWYQQALGQGPEFLTYFQNEAQLDKSGLPSDRFFAERPEGSVSTLKIQRTQQEDSAVYLCASSPTSERETQYFGPGTRLLVL.

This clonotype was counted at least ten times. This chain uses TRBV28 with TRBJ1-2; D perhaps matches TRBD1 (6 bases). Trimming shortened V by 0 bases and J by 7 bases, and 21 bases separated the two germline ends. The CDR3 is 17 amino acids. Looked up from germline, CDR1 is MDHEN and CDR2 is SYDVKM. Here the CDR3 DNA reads TGTGCCAGCAGTTTATGGGGGGACAAGCACTTCTCTTTTGGCTACACCTTC. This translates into CASSLWGDKHFSFGYTF.

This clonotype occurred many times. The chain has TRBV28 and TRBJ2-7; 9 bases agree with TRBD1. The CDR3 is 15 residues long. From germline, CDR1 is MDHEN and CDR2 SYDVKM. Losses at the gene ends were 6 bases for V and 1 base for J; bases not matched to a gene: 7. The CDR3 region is CASSITTGGSYEQYF. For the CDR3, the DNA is TGTGCCAGCAGCATCACGACAGGGGGATCCTACGAGCAGTACTTC. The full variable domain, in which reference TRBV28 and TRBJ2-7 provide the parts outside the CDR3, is DVKVTQSSRYLVKRTGEKVFLECVQDMDHENMFWYRQDPGLGLRLIYFSYDVKMKEKGDIPEGYSVSREKKERFSLILESASTNQTSMYLCASSITTGGSYEQYFGPGTRLTVT.

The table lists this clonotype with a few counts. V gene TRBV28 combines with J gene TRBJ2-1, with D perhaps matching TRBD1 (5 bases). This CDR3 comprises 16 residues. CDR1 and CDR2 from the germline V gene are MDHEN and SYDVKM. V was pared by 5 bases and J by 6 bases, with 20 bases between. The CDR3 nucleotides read TGTGCCAGCAGTCCCCGGTGGGGCTCCTGGGGCAATGAGCAGTTCTTC. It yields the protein CASSPRWGSWGNEQFF. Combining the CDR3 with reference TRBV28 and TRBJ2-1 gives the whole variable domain DVKVTQSSRYLVKRTGEKVFLECVQDMDHENMFWYRQDPGLGLRLIYFSYDVKMKEKGDIPEGYSVSREKKERFSLILESASTNQTSMYLCASSPRWGSWGNEQFFGPGTRLTVL.

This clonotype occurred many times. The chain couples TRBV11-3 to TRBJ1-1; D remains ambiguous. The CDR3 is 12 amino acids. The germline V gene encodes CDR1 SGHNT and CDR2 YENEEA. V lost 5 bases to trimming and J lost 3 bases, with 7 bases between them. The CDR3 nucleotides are TGTGCCAGCAGCAAAGGAGACACTGAAGCTTTCTTT. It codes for CASSKGDTEAFF.

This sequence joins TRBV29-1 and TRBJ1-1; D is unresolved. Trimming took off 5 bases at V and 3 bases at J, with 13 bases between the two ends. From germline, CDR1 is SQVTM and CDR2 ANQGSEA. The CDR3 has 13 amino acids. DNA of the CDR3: TGCAGCGTTATCTGGCCGAAGGACACTGAAGCTTTCTTT. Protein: CSVIWPKDTEAFF.

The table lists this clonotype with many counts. CDR3 in DNA: TGTGCCAGCAGTTACGAGGCTAGCGGGAAGCACCGCAATGAGCAGTTCTTC. This encodes CASSYEASGKHRNEQFF. The chain is built from TRBV6-2 or TRBV6-3 and TRBJ2-1; 9 bases match TRBD2. The V segment lost 2 bases and the J segment 6 bases; nucleotides outside the gene matches: 11. The CDR3 runs 17 residues. CDR1 is MNHEY and CDR2 is SVGEGT in the germline V gene.

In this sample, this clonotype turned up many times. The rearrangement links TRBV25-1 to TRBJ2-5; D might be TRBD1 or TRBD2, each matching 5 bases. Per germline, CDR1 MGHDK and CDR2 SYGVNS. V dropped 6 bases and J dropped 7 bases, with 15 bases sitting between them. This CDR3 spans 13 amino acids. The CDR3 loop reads CASSGTTPGTQYF. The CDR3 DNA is TGTGCCAGCAGCGGGACGACGCCGGGGACCCAGTACTTC.

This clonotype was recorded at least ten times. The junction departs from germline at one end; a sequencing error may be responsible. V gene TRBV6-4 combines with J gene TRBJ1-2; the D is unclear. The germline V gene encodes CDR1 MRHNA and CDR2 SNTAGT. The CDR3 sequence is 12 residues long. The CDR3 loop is CASSDREGGYIF. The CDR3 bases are TGTGCCAGCAGTGACCGGGAAGGAGGCTACATCTTC.

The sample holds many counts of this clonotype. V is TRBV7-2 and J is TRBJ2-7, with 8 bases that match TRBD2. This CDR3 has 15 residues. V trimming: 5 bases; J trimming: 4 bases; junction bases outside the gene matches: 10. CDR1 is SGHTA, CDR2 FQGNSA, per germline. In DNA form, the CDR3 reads TGTGCCAGCAGCCCCCAAGAGGCGGGAGGATACGAGCAGTACTTC. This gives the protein CASSPQEAGGYEQYF.

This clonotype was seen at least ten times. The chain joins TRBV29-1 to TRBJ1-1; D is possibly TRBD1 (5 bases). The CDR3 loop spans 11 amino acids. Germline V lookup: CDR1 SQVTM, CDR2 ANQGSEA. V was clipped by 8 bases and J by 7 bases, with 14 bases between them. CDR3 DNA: TGCAGCCCCGACCGGGACGGTGAAGCTTTCTTT. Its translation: CSPDRDGEAFF.

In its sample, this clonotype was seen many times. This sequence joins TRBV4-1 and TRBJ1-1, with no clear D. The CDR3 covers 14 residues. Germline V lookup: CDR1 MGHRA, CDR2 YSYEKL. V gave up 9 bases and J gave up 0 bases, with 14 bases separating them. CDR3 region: CASTQVHMNTEAFF. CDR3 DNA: TGCGCCAGTACGCAGGTCCATATGAACACTGAAGCTTTCTTT.

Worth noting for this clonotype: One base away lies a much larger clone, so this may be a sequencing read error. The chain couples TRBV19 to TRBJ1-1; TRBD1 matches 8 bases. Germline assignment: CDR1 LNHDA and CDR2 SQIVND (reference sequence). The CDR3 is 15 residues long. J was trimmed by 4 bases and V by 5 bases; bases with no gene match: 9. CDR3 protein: CASSPRDRLSTEAFF. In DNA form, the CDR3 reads TGTGCCAGTAGTCCCAGGGACAGGCTGAGCACTGAAGCTTTCTTT.

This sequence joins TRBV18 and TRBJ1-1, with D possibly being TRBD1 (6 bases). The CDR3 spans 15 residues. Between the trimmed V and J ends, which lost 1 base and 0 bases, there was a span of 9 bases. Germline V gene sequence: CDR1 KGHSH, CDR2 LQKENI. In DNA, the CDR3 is TGTGCCAGCTCACCACGACAGGAAATGAACACTGAAGCTTTCTTT. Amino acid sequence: CASSPRQEMNTEAFF.

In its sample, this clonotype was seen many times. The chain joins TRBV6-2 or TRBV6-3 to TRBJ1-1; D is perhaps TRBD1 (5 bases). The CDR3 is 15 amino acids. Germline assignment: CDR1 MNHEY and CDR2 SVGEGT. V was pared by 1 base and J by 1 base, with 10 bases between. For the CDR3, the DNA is TGTGCCAGCAGTTACTGGGACCCTCGGAACACTGAAGCTTTCTTT. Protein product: CASSYWDPRNTEAFF.

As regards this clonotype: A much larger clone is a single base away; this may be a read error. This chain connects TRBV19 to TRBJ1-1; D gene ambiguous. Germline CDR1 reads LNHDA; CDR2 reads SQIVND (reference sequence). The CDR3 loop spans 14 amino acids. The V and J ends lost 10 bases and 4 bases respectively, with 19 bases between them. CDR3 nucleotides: TGTGCCACCCGGGCAGCCTCTGCGGGCACTGAAGCTTTCTTT. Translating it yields CATRAASAGTEAFF.

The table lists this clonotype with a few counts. CDR3 loop: CASSGPGLAGVVGELFF. The CDR3 DNA follows: TGTGCCAGCAGTGGCCCGGGACTAGCGGGAGTGGTCGGGGAGCTGTTTTTT. The chain recombines TRBV12-3 or TRBV12-4 with TRBJ2-2; 14 bases map to TRBD2. The V segment lost 5 bases and the J segment 7 bases; nucleotides outside the gene matches: 9. The CDR3 is 17 amino acids.